What follows are 9 T cell receptor beta chains derived from one specimen sequenced in a study of CD8+ T cells in alopecia areata. Extracted RNA was reverse transcribed, and the resulting cDNA served as sequencing template. TCRdb's table, derived via immunoSEQ multiplex PCR, lists solely in-frame clones and lacks some. The sample consists of 85,000 to 110,000 clones, around 86% of them appearing once. This sample's treatment: oral pan-JAK inhibitor, 5-10 mg twice daily. The input for sequencing was CD8+ T cells sorted from blood, taken at approximately week 30, from a patient treated with tofacitinib. The source of these receptors is a human donor with alopecia areata.

J is TRBJ2-2 and V is TRBV29-1, with 7 bases aligning to TRBD2. The CDR3 extends over 13 amino acids. V shed 6 bases, J shed 4 bases, and the junction held 5 bases outside the gene matches. Germline V gene data show CDR1 as SQVTM and CDR2 as ANQGSEA. The CDR3 DNA follows: TGCAGCGTCCCAGGGACTACCACCGGGGAGCTGTTTTTT. Amino acids: CSVPGTTTGELFF.

The V gene is TRBV5-4, the J gene TRBJ2-1; 9 bases match TRBD2. The germline gives CDR1 SGHNT, CDR2 YYREEE (reference sequence). V lost 4 bases and J lost 7; bases outside the gene matches: 6. The CDR3 is made up of 14 amino acids. The CDR3 DNA is TGTGCCAGCAGCCTGGGACTAGCAGAAAATGAGCAGTTCTTC. Its protein is CASSLGLAENEQFF. The full variable domain, completed using reference TRBV5-4 and TRBJ2-1, is ETGVTQSPTHLIKTRGQQVTLRCSSQSGHNTVSWYQQALGQGPQFIFQYYREEENGRGNFPPRFSGLQFPNYSSELNVNALELDDSALYLCASSLGLAENEQFFGPGTRLTVL.

J is TRBJ2-1 and V is TRBV7-8; a possible D gene is TRBD1 (6 bases). Germline-derived CDR1 and CDR2 are SGHVS and FQNEAQ. This CDR3 has 17 residues. Trimming cost V 4 bases and J 0 bases, with 16 bases left between them. The CDR3 loop is CASSSGSGVSSYNEQFF. CDR3 nucleotides: TGTGCCAGCAGCTCAGGGTCAGGGGTATCCTCCTACAATGAGCAGTTCTTC. The full variable domain, completed using reference TRBV7-8 and TRBJ2-1, is GAGVSQSPRYKVAKRGQDVALRCDPISGHVSLFWYQQALGQGPEFLTYFQNEAQLDKSGLPSDRFFAERPEGSVSTLKIQRTQQEDSAVYLCASSSGSGVSSYNEQFFGPGTRLTVL.

This clone has just one count. This chain joins TRBV5-4 and TRBJ2-7; a weak D match, TRBD2 (6 bases). The CDR3 spans 16 residues. With 4 bases removed from V and 5 bases from J, the gap between germline ends came to 22 bases. Germline-derived CDR1 and CDR2 are SGHNT and YYREEE (reference sequence). The DNA of the CDR3 is TGTGCCAGCAGCAACGGTCGAGGCCAGGGAGGCAACGAGCAGTACTTC. It codes for CASSNGRGQGGNEQYF.

This sequence joins TRBV27 and TRBJ2-5; D not resolved. The germline gives CDR1 MNHEY, CDR2 SMNVEV (reference sequence). This CDR3 region has 15 residues. Trimming removed 1 base from V and 0 bases from J, with 9 bases in between. CDR3 bases: TGTGCCAGCAGTTTATTACGGACGAACCAAGAGACCCAGTACTTC. This codes for CASSLLRTNQETQYF.

The V gene is TRBV11-2, the J gene TRBJ2-1; D is perhaps TRBD1 (5 bases). V gave up 1 base and J gave up 1 base, with 8 bases separating them. The CDR3 runs 15 residues. The germline CDR1 and CDR2 sequences are SGHAT and FQNNGV. CDR3 protein: CASSLVGDSYNEQFF. DNA for the CDR3: TGTGCCAGCAGCTTAGTAGGGGATTCCTACAATGAGCAGTTCTTC.

This sequence joins TRBV7-3 and TRBJ1-1; TRBD1 is a possible D gene (6 bases). The CDR3 totals 12 residues. Deletions cut 5 bases from V and 5 bases from J, with 9 bases between. CDR1 is SGHTA, CDR2 FQGTGA, per germline. The CDR3 reads CASSQDRTEAFF. The CDR3 DNA follows: TGTGCCAGCAGCCAAGACAGGACTGAAGCTTTCTTT. The full variable domain, its missing parts supplied by reference TRBV7-3 and TRBJ1-1, is GAGVSQTPSNKVTEKGKYVELRCDPISGHTALYWYRQSLGQGPEFLIYFQGTGAADDSGLPNDRFFAVRPEGSVSTLKIQRTERGDSAVYLCASSQDRTEAFFGQGTRLTVV.

V and J are TRBV9 and TRBJ2-1, with 7 positions matching TRBD2. The germline CDR1 and CDR2 sequences are SGDLS and YYNGEE. The CDR3 covers 14 residues. J was trimmed by 4 bases and V by 0 bases; bases with no gene match: 1. The CDR3 DNA reads as TGTGCCAGCAGCGTAGGAGCGGGGTACAATGAGCAGTTCTTC. It codes for CASSVGAGYNEQFF.

DNA for the CDR3: TGTGCCACCACTCGGAGGGGGCTCGACGAGCAGTACTTC. Protein: CATTRRGLDEQYF. The gene calls are TRBV6-6 and TRBJ2-7; the D gene is possibly TRBD1 (7 bases). Germline V gene lookup returns CDR1 MNHNY and CDR2 SVGAGI (reference sequence). The CDR3 runs to 13 residues. V lost 10 bases to trimming and J lost 5 bases, with 18 bases between them.